The 18 T cell receptor beta chains given below trace back to one sample, sequenced in a study of response to subunit inactivated influenza vaccine. TCRdb re-called the RT-PCR reads with MiXCR, one entry per CDR3 protein. The table lists hundreds of thousands of distinct CDR3 sequences, 12% to 15% of them singletons. Material: PBMCs from blood, obtained less than 15 days before vaccination. All receptors come from a man between 50 and 59 years old who received an inactivated influenza vaccine.

This clonotype was recorded many times. The chain links TRBV15 to TRBJ2-1; TRBD1 is a possible D gene (5 bases). CDR3 length: 12 amino acids. V was clipped by 5 bases and J by 8 bases, with 10 bases between them. CDR1 and CDR2 from the germline V gene are LNHNV and YYDKDF (reference sequence). The CDR3 protein is CATSGTGYEQFF. CDR3 coding DNA: TGTGCCACCAGCGGTACAGGCTATGAGCAGTTCTTC.

The chain carries TRBV28 and TRBJ2-1; 8 bases match TRBD2. The germline CDR1 and CDR2 sequences are MDHEN and SYDVKM. The length of the CDR3 is 16 residues. V was pared by 4 bases and J by 8 bases, with 13 bases of the junction left unmatched. CDR3 sequence reads: CASSSWVSGRADEQFF. In DNA, the CDR3 is TGTGCCAGCAGTTCTTGGGTAAGCGGGAGAGCCGATGAGCAGTTCTTC.

This clonotype came up a few times. The chain recombines TRBV9 with TRBJ2-3, with D unresolved. Germline V gene data show CDR1 as SGDLS and CDR2 as YYNGEE. This CDR3 has 15 amino acids. The V and J ends lost 0 bases and 2 bases respectively, with 10 bases between them. The CDR3 coding sequence is TGTGCCAGCAGCGTAGACCTCGGCCACACAGATACGCAGTATTTT. Translation gives CASSVDLGHTDTQYF. Based on the CDR3 plus reference TRBV9 and TRBJ2-3, the full variable domain is DSGVTQTPKHLITATGQRVTLRCSPRSGDLSVYWYQQSLDQGLQFLIQYYNGEERAKGNILERFSAQQFPDLHSELNLSSLELGDSALYFCASSVDLGHTDTQYFGPGTRLTVL.

Regarding this clonotype: A read error may produce the germline difference seen at one junction end. The gene calls are TRBV18 and TRBJ2-3; no clear D gene. Germline values: CDR1 KGHSH, CDR2 LQKENI. This CDR3 is built from 13 residues. CDR3: CTSSPRPGDTQYF. The CDR3 DNA follows: TGTACCAGCTCTCCTCGGCCGGGAGATACGCAGTATTTT. The full variable domain, in which reference TRBV18 and TRBJ2-3 provide the parts outside the CDR3, is NAGVMQNPRHLVRRRGQEARLRCSPMKGHSHVYWYRQLPEEGLKFMVYLQKENIIDESGMPKERFSAEFPKEGPSILRIQQVVRGDSAAYFCTSSPRPGDTQYFGPGTRLTVL.

The chain recombines TRBV5-1 with TRBJ2-6; the match to TRBD1 covers 8 bases. The germline V gene has CDR1 SGHRS and CDR2 YFSETQ. This CDR3 is 16 amino acids long. V lost 4 bases and J lost 14; bases outside the gene matches: 17. The DNA of the CDR3 is TGCGCCAGCAGCCCGGCACCGGGACAGGTCCGTTTGCTCCTGACTTTC. Protein sequence: CASSPAPGQVRLLLTF.

This clonotype occurred a few times. This chain joins TRBV12-3 or TRBV12-4 and TRBJ1-1; TRBD1 aligns across 7 bases. V lost 5 bases to trimming and J lost 10 bases; unmatched junction nucleotides: 4. The CDR3 extends over 11 amino acids. This CDR3 is CASSLRGRAFF. DNA for the CDR3: TGTGCCAGCAGTCTCAGGGGGAGAGCTTTCTTT.

The chain employs TRBV20-1 and TRBJ2-1; D gene uncertain. Germline V gene sequence: CDR1 DFQATT, CDR2 SNEGSKA (reference sequence). The CDR3 covers 12 residues. V was shortened by 7 bases and J by 8 bases, with 15 bases between the two germline ends. CDR3 bases: TGCAGTGTCGCAGATGCCGTGGATGAGCAGTTCTTC. Its protein is CSVADAVDEQFF.

This clonotype showed up many times. The chain combines TRBV24-1 with TRBJ2-5; D is perhaps TRBD1 (6 bases). This CDR3 spans 13 amino acids. V was cut by 4 bases and J by 4 bases, with 9 bases left in between. Looked up from germline, CDR1 is KGHDR and CDR2 is SFDVKD. The chain's CDR3 is CATSDDRIETQYF. The CDR3 DNA is TGTGCCACCAGTGACGACAGGATAGAGACCCAGTACTTC.

This chain connects TRBV28 to TRBJ2-1, with TRBD1 matching over 7 bases. The V and J ends lost 5 bases and 4 bases, in that order; junction bases with no gene match: 5. The germline V gene has CDR1 MDHEN and CDR2 SYDVKM. The CDR3 length is 14 residues. As DNA, the CDR3 is TGTGCCAGCAGTCGCGGACAGGTGTACAATGAGCAGTTCTTC. This codes for CASSRGQVYNEQFF. Using reference TRBV28 and TRBJ2-1 for the parts outside the CDR3, the full variable domain is DVKVTQSSRYLVKRTGEKVFLECVQDMDHENMFWYRQDPGLGLRLIYFSYDVKMKEKGDIPEGYSVSREKKERFSLILESASTNQTSMYLCASSRGQVYNEQFFGPGTRLTVL.

This clonotype has at least ten counts. The chain uses TRBV20-1 and TRBJ1-5, with D perhaps matching TRBD1 (5 bases). V lost 0 bases and J 1 base, leaving 16 bases between the germline ends. CDR1 is DFQATT and CDR2 is SNEGSKA in the germline V gene (reference sequence). The CDR3 spans 17 residues. This CDR3 reads CSARDRQLTQSNQPQHF. DNA of the CDR3: TGCAGTGCTAGAGATAGACAGCTCACCCAAAGCAATCAGCCCCAGCATTTT.

In its sample, this clonotype was seen a few times. The rearrangement links TRBV5-6 to TRBJ2-3; TRBD1 matches at 8 bases. CDR1 and CDR2 (germline): SGHDT, YYEEEE. V dropped 4 bases and J dropped 3; count of bases not matched to a gene: 10. CDR3 length equals 16 residues. CDR3 in amino acids: CASSLTRRGRTDTQYF. For the CDR3, the DNA is TGTGCCAGCAGCCTGACCCGCAGGGGGCGGACAGATACGCAGTATTTT.

V and J are TRBV6-2 or TRBV6-3 and TRBJ2-7, with D perhaps assigned TRBD1 or TRBD2 (5 bases each). Trimming took off 6 bases at V and 4 bases at J, with 22 bases between the two ends. The germline V gene has CDR1 MNHEY and CDR2 SVGEGT. CDR3 length equals 16 residues. CDR3 sequence: CASSRAATNGEYEQYF. CDR3 DNA sequence: TGTGCCAGCAGCAGGGCGGCGACCAACGGGGAGTACGAGCAGTACTTC.

This clonotype turned up a few times. The rearrangement links TRBV27 to TRBJ2-5; the D gene is possibly TRBD1 (6 bases). This CDR3 spans 16 amino acids. The germline CDR1 and CDR2 sequences are MNHEY and SMNVEV (reference sequence). V gave up 2 bases and J gave up 1 base, with 14 bases separating them. The CDR3 here is CASSLKGSRGQETQYF. The CDR3 nucleotides read TGTGCCAGCAGTTTAAAGGGGTCCAGGGGCCAAGAGACCCAGTACTTC.

The chain couples TRBV7-9 to TRBJ2-1; 12 bases align to TRBD2. Germline-derived CDR1 and CDR2 are SEHNR and FQNEAQ (reference sequence). The J segment lost 9 bases and the V segment lost 5 bases, leaving 11 bases of the junction unmatched. CDR3 length equals 16 residues. CDR3 protein: CASSPRGLAGFGEQFF. CDR3 nucleotide sequence: TGTGCCAGCAGCCCCAGAGGACTAGCGGGATTTGGTGAGCAGTTCTTC.

J is TRBJ2-5 and V is TRBV29-1; the D gene could be TRBD1 or TRBD2 (5 bases each). Trimming left V 2 bases short and J 4 bases short, with 11 bases between. Germline CDR1 reads SQVTM; CDR2 reads ANQGSEA. The CDR3 loop spans 13 amino acids. CDR3 sequence: CSVEQGVVETQYF. The CDR3 nucleotides are TGCAGCGTTGAACAGGGAGTTGTAGAGACCCAGTACTTC.

This clonotype has more than one count but fewer than ten. V is TRBV4-2 and J is TRBJ1-6, with D hard to call. V gave up 2 bases and J gave up 9 bases, with 14 bases separating them. Looked up from germline, CDR1 is LGHNA and CDR2 is YNFKEQ. The CDR3 is 15 residues long. CDR3 region: CASSQPSTFGSPLHF. The CDR3 nucleotides are TGTGCCAGCAGCCAACCATCGACATTCGGTTCACCCCTCCACTTT.

This clonotype was seen many times. The rearrangement uses TRBV28 and TRBJ2-5, with D hard to call. Germline assignment: CDR1 MDHEN and CDR2 SYDVKM. CDR3 length: 11 residues. Trimming shortened V by 6 bases and J by 2 bases, and 4 bases separated the two germline ends. The CDR3 DNA is TGTGCCAGCAGGGGTCAAGAGACCCAGTACTTC. This sequence encodes CASRGQETQYF.

This clonotype was counted only a few times. This chain joins TRBV28 and TRBJ2-5; TRBD2 might be the D (5 bases). Deletions cut 5 bases from V and 1 base from J, with 17 bases between. The CDR3 covers 16 residues. From germline, CDR1 is MDHEN and CDR2 SYDVKM. The CDR3 bases are TGTGCCAGCAGTCAAACGGAGGCGCGGCTCCAAGAGACCCAGTACTTC. The encoded protein is CASSQTEARLQETQYF.